The 8 T cell receptor beta chains below come from one sample, sequenced in a study of blood T cell repertoires in COVID-19. Assay used: immunoSEQ multiplex PCR; TCRdb lists only in-frame clones, some missing. In the table there are roughly 76,000 clones, around 93% of which are singletons. Sequenced input: peripheral blood. These receptors all come from a woman aged 55-69 years with active COVID-19.

The chain links TRBV14 to TRBJ2-3, with TRBD2 identical over 8 bases. The ends lost 4 bases at V and 11 bases at J; junction bases unmatched: 23. CDR3 length: 18 amino acids. Per germline, CDR1 SGHDN and CDR2 FVKESK. The CDR3 DNA follows: TGTGCCAGCAGCCTCCTACACGAGGGACTAGGAACATCGGGGGGGCAGTATTTT. Protein product: CASSLLHEGLGTSGGQYF.

The chain combines TRBV4-1 with TRBJ2-1, with a weak D call TRBD2 (5 bases). V was pared by 0 bases and J by 14 bases, with 11 bases between. The germline gives CDR1 MGHRA, CDR2 YSYEKL. The CDR3 runs to 12 residues. Here the CDR3 DNA reads TGCGCCAGCAGCCAAGACCGGGAAAGGAAGTTCTTC. It is translated as CASSQDRERKFF.

The genes are TRBV3-1 (or the pseudogene TRBV3-2) and TRBJ1-4, with 7 bases fitting TRBD1. J gave up 12 bases and V 2 bases, and 6 bases lay outside the gene matches. The length of the CDR3 is 13 residues. Germline-derived CDR1 and CDR2 are LGHDT and YNNKEL (reference sequence). The CDR3 loop reads CASSQNRGGELFF. The CDR3 DNA reads as TGTGCCAGCAGCCAAAACAGGGGTGGAGAACTGTTTTTT.

This sequence joins TRBV28 and TRBJ2-7, with 10 nucleotides matching TRBD2. The CDR3 loop spans 15 amino acids. J gave up 2 bases and V 8 bases, and 9 bases lay outside the gene matches. The germline V gene has CDR1 MDHEN and CDR2 SYDVKM. The CDR3 loop is CASGPLSGRAYEQYF. CDR3 DNA sequence: TGTGCCAGCGGACCGTTAAGCGGGAGGGCCTACGAGCAGTACTTC.

Points on this clone: One end of the junction does not line up with germline, which may come from a read error. This chain joins TRBV24-1 and TRBJ2-4; 7 nucleotides match TRBD1. The germline V gene has CDR1 KGHDR and CDR2 SFDVKD. The CDR3 runs to 15 residues. CDR3 sequence reads: CATSEAGTAKNIQYF. The DNA of the CDR3 is TGTGCCACCAGTGAAGCAGGGACAGCCAAGAACATTCAGTACTTC.

V gene TRBV27 combines with J gene TRBJ2-2; 13 bases fit TRBD2. The trim removed 7 bases at V and 5 bases at J, leaving 7 bases unmatched. The CDR3 extends over 16 amino acids. Germline CDR1 MNHEY, CDR2 SMNVEV (reference sequence). CDR3 in amino acids: CASTFGLAGDTGELFF. For the CDR3, the DNA is TGTGCCAGCACTTTCGGACTAGCGGGGGATACCGGGGAGCTGTTTTTT.

This rearrangement joins TRBV7-9 to TRBJ2-7; 8 nucleotides align to TRBD2. CDR1 and CDR2 from the germline V gene are SEHNR and FQNEAQ (reference sequence). The CDR3 runs to 14 residues. The ends lost 4 bases at V and 0 bases at J; junction bases unmatched: 2. The CDR3 is CASSSGGASYEQYF. CDR3 DNA sequence: TGTGCCAGCAGCTCCGGGGGGGCCTCCTACGAGCAGTACTTC. Together with reference TRBV7-9 and TRBJ2-7, the CDR3 gives the full variable domain: DTGVSQNPRHKITKRGQNVTFRCDPISEHNRLYWYRQTLGQGPEFLTYFQNEAQLEKSRLLSDRFSAERPKGSFSTLEIQRTEQGDSAMYLCASSSGGASYEQYFGPGTRLTVT.

The chain recombines TRBV24-1 with TRBJ2-7; D uncertain. Germline CDR1 KGHDR, CDR2 SFDVKD. The CDR3 runs to 13 residues. Trimming stripped 4 bases from V and 3 bases from J, with 9 bases between. CDR3 amino acids: CATSDPTIYEQYF. Here the CDR3 DNA reads TGTGCCACCAGTGACCCTACCATCTACGAGCAGTACTTC.